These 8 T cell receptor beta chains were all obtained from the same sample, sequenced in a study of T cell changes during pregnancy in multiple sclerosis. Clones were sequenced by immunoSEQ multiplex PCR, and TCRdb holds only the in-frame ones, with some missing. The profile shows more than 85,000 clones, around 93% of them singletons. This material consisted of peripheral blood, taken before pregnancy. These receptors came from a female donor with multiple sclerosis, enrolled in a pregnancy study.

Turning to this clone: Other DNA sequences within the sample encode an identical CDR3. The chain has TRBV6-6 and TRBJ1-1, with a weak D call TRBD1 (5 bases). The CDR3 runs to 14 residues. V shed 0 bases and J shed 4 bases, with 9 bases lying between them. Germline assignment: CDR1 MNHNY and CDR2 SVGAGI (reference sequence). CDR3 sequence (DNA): TGTGCCAGCAGTTACTCGCGGGGGGGCACTGAAGCTTTCTTT. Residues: CASSYSRGGTEAFF.

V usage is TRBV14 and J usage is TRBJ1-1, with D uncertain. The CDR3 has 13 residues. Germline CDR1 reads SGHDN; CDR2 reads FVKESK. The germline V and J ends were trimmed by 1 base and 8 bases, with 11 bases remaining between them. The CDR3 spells CASSQGGGPEAFF. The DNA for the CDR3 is TGTGCCAGCAGCCAAGGAGGAGGTCCCGAAGCTTTCTTT.

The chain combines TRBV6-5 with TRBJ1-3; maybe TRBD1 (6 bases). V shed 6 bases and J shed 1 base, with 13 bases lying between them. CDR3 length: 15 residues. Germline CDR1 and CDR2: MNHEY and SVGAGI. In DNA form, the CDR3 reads TGTGCCAGCAGGCGAAACACAGGGTCTGGAAACACCATATATTTT. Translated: CASRRNTGSGNTIYF.

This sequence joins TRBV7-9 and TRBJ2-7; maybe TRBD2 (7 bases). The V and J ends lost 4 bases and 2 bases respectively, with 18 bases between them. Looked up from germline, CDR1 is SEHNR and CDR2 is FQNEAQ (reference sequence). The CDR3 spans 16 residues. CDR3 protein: CASSSRGGESPYEQYF. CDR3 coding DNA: TGTGCCAGCAGCTCGAGGGGGGGGGAGTCCCCCTACGAGCAGTACTTC.

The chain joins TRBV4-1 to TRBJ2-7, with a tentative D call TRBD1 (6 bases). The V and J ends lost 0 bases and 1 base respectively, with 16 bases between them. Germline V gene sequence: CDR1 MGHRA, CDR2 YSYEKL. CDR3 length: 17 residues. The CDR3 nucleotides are TGCGCCAGCAGCCAAGAGACCGCAGGGGCCCGTTCCTACGAGCAGTACTTC. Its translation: CASSQETAGARSYEQYF.

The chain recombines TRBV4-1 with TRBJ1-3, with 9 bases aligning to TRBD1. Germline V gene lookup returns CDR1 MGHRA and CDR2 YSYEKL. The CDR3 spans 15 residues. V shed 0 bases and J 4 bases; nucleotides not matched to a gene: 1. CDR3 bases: TGCGCCAGCAGCCAAGAGGGGACAGGGGGAAACACCATATATTTT. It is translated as CASSQEGTGGNTIYF.

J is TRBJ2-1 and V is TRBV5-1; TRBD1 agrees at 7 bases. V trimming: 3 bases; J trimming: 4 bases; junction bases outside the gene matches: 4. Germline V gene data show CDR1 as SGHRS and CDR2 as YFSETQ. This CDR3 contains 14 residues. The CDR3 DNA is TGCGCCAGCAGCTCGGGACAGATATACAATGAGCAGTTCTTC. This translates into CASSSGQIYNEQFF.

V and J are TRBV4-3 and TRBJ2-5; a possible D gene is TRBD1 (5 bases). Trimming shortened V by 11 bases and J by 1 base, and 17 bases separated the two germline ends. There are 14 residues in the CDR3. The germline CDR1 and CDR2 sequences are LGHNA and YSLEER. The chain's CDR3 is CAPTQGVTQETQYF. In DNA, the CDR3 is TGCGCCCCGACTCAAGGGGTAACCCAAGAGACCCAGTACTTC.